The sequence of this T cell receptor (beta chain) was determined in a study of T cell repertoires in cytomegalovirus infection. Study summary: Public TCR beta signatures indicated both CMV infection and matching HLA type.

The CDR3 has 14 amino acids. Deletions cut 3 bases from V and 5 bases from J, with 13 bases between. The V gene's germline CDR1 is LNHDA and CDR2 SQIVND (reference sequence). Each CDR3 protein is one row after TCRdb ran MiXCR on the reads. The table includes approximately 600,000 distinct CDR3 sequences, about 39% detected once. On this clonotype itself: Its target is unknown.

The receptor was isolated from a human donor in good health (CMV status not recorded). Some clones in this sample may be carry-over from other donors' samples. This chain connects TRBV19 to TRBJ2-5; D may be TRBD1 (7 bases). Sample: cultured PBMCs, taken from culture after CMV antigen stimulation. Here the CDR3 reads CASSMEGALETQYF. The CDR3 DNA follows: TGTGCCAGTAGTATGGAGGGGGCTCTGGAGACCCAGTACTTC.